This TCR beta chain is drawn from a study of OX40 agonist ivuxolimab in advanced cancers. Prior autoimmune disease or systemic immunosuppression barred patients. Study-level findings and limits: With doses of 0.1-3.0 mg/kg, partial responders showed among the lowest clonal expansion.

This table comes from immunoSEQ multiplex PCR, and its TCRdb copy is limited to in-frame clones, with some not included. The sample includes approximately 77,000 clones, roughly 92% of them seen just once. The V and J ends lost 8 bases and 3 bases respectively, with 19 bases between them. Germline loops: CDR1 SGHTA, CDR2 FQGNSA. The CDR3 contains 16 residues. Turning to this clone: Its cognate antigen is unknown.

The source is an adult with an advanced solid tumor such as melanoma, head and neck, liver or kidney cancer. The rearrangement joins TRBV7-2 to TRBJ1-4, with D tentatively TRBD1 (5 bases). Here the sequenced sample was CD4+ or CD8+ T cells sorted from blood, taken in a trial of the OX40 agonist ivuxolimab. CDR3 DNA sequence: TGTGCCAGCGGAGCTTGGGCAGGGTTGGCTAATGAAAAACTGTTTTTT. Translated, it gives CASGAWAGLANEKLFF.